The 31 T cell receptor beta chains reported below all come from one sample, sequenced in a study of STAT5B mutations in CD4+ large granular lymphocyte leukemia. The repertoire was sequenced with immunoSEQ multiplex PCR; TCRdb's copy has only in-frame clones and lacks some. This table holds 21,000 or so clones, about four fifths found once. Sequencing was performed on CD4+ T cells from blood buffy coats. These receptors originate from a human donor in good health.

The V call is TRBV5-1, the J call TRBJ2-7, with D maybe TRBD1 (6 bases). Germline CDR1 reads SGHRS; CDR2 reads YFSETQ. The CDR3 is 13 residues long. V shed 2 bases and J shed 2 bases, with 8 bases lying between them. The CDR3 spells CASSFGQTYEQYF. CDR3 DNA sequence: TGCGCCAGCAGCTTCGGACAGACCTACGAGCAGTACTTC.

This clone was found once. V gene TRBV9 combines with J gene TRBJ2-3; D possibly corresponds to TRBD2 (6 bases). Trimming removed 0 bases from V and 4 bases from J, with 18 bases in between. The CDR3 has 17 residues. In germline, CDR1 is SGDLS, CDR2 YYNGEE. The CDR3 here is CASSVGGVGSWADTQYF. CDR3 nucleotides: TGTGCCAGCAGCGTAGGTGGAGTCGGGAGTTGGGCAGATACGCAGTATTTT.

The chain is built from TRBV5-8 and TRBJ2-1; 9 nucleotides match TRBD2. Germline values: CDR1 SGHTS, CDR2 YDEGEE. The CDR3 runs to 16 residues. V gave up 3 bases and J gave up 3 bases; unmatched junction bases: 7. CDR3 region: CASSSRLAAIYNEQFF. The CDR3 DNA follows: TGTGCCAGCAGCTCTCGACTAGCGGCGATCTACAATGAGCAGTTCTTC.

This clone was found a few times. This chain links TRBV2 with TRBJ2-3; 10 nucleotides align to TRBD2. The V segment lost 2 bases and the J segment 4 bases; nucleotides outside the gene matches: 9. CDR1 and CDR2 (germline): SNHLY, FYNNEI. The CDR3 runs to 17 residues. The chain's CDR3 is CASSELASGSRADTQYF. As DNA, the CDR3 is TGTGCCAGCAGTGAACTTGCTAGCGGGAGTCGGGCAGATACGCAGTATTTT.

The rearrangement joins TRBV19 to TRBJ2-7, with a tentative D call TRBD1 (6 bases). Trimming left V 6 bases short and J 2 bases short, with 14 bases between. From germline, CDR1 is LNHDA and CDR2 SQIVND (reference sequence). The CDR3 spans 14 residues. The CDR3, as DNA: TGTGCCAGTAGGATGGACAGCACAGCCTACGAGCAGTACTTC. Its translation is CASRMDSTAYEQYF.

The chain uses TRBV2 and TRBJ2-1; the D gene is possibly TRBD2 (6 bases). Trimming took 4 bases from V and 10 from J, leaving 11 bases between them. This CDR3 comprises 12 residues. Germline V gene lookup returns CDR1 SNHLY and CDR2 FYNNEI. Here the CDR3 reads CASSVWLAEQFF. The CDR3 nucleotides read TGTGCCAGCAGTGTGTGGCTAGCGGAGCAGTTCTTC.

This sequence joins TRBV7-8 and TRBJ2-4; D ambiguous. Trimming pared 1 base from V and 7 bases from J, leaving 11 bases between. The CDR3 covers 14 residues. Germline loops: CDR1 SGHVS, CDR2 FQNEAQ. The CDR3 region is CASSLDFVTNIQYF. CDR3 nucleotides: TGTGCCAGCAGCTTAGATTTCGTCACGAACATTCAGTACTTC.

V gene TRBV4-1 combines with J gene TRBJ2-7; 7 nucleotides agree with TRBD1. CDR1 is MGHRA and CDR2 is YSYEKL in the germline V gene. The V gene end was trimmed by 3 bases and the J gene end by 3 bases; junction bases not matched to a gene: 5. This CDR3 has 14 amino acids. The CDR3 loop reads CASSQQQGFYEQYF. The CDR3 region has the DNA TGCGCCAGCAGCCAGCAACAGGGGTTCTACGAGCAGTACTTC.

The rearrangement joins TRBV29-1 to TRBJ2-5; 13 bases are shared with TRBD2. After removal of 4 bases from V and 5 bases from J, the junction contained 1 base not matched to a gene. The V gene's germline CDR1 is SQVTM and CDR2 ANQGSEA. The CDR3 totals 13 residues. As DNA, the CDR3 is TGCAGCGTTGGGACTAGCGGGAGTGAGACCCAGTACTTC. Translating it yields CSVGTSGSETQYF.

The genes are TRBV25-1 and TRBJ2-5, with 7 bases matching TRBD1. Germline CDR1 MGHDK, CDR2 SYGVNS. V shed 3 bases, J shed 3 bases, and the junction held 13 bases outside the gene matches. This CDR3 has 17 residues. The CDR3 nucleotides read TGTGCCAGCAGTGATGTAAGGGGGCGCTCAGCGGAAGAGACCCAGTACTTC. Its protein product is CASSDVRGRSAEETQYF.

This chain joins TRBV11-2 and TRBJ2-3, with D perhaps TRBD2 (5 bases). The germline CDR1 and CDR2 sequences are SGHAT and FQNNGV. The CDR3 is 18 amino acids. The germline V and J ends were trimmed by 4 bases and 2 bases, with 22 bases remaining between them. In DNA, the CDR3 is TGTGCCAGCAGCTCAGCGGAAGCGGCAGGCCAGGACACAGATACGCAGTATTTT. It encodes CASSSAEAAGQDTDTQYF.

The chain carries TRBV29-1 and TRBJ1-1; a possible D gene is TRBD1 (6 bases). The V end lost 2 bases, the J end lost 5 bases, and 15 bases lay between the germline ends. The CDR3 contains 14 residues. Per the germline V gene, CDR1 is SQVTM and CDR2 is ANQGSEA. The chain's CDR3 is CSVEKGGALTEAFF. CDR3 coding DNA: TGCAGCGTTGAAAAAGGGGGGGCGCTTACTGAAGCTTTCTTT. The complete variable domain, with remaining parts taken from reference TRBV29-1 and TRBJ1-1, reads SAVISQKPSRDICQRGTSLTIQCQVDSQVTMMFWYRQQPGQSLTLIATANQGSEATYESGFVIDKFPISRPNLTFSTLTVSNMSPEDSSIYLCSVEKGGALTEAFFGQGTRLTVV.

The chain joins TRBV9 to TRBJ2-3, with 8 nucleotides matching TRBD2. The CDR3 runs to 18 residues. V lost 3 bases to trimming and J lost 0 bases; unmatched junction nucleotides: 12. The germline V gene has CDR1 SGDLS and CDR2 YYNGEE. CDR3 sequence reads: CASSEAITTSVSTDTQYF. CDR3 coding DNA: TGTGCCAGCAGCGAGGCAATAACGACTAGCGTAAGCACAGATACGCAGTATTTT.

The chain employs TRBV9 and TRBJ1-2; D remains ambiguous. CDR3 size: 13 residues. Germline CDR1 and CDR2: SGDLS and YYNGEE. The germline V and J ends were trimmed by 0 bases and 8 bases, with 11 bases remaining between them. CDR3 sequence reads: CASSVVEGYGYTF. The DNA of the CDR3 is TGTGCCAGCAGCGTAGTTGAAGGGTACGGCTACACCTTC.

CDR3 residues: CASSQELGEQYF. In DNA form, the CDR3 reads TGTGCCAGCAGCCAAGAGCTAGGGGAGCAGTACTTC. The chain employs TRBV11-3 and TRBJ2-7, with D uncertain. Trimming cost V 5 bases and J 7 bases, with 12 bases left between them. Germline assignment: CDR1 SGHNT and CDR2 YENEEA. This CDR3 spans 12 amino acids.

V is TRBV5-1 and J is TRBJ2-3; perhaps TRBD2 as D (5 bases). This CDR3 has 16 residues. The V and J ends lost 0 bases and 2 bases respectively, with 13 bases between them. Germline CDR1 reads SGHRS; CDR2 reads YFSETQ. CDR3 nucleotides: TGCGCCAGCAGCTTGGACGGGGTTGCAGCCACAGATACGCAGTATTTT. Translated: CASSLDGVAATDTQYF.

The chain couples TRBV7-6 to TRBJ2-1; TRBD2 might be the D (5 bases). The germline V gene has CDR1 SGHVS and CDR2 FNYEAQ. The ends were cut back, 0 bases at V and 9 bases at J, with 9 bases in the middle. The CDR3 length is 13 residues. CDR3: CASSLAWAGEQFF. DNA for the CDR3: TGTGCCAGCAGCTTAGCATGGGCGGGTGAGCAGTTCTTC. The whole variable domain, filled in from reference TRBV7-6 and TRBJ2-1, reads GAGVSQSPRYKVTKRGQDVALRCDPISGHVSLYWYRQALGQGPEFLTYFNYEAQQDKSGLPNDRFSAERPEGSISTLTIQRTEQRDSAMYRCASSLAWAGEQFFGPGTRLTVL.

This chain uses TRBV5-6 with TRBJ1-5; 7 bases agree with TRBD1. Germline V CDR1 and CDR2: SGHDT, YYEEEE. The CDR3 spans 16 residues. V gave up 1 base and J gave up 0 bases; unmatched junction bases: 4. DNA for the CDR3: TGTGCCAGCAGCTTGATAACAGGGGATAGCAATCAGCCCCAGCATTTT. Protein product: CASSLITGDSNQPQHF. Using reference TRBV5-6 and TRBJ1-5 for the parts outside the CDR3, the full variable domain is DAGVTQSPTHLIKTRGQQVTLRCSPKSGHDTVSWYQQALGQGPQFIFQYYEEEERQRGNFPDRFSGHQFPNYSSELNVNALLLGDSALYLCASSLITGDSNQPQHFGDGTRLSIL.

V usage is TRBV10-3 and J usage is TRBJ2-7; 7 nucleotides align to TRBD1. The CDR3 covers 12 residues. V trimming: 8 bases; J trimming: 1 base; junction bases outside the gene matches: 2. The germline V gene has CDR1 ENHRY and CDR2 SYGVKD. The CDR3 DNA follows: TGTGCCATCCGGGACAGATCCTACGAGCAGTACTTC. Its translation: CAIRDRSYEQYF.

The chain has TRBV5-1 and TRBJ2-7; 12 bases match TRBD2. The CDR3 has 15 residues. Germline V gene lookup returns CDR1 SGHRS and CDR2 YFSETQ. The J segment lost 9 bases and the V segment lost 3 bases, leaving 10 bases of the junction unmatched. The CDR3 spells CASSSETSGSRVQYF. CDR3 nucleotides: TGCGCCAGCAGCTCCGAGACTAGCGGGAGCCGGGTGCAGTACTTC.

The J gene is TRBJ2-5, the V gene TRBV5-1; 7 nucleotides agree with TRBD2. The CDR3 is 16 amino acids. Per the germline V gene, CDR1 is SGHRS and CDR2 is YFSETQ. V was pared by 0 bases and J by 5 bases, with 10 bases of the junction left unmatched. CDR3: CASSLGGGTSMETQYF. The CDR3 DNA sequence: TGCGCCAGCAGCTTGGGGGGGGGAACGAGTATGGAGACCCAGTACTTC.

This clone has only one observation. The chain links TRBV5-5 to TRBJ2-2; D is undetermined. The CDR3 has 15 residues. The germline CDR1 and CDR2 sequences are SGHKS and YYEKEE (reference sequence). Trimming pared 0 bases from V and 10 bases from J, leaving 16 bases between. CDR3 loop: CASSLEGSPGEELFF. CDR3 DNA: TGTGCCAGCAGCTTGGAGGGTAGCCCAGGCGAGGAGCTGTTTTTT.

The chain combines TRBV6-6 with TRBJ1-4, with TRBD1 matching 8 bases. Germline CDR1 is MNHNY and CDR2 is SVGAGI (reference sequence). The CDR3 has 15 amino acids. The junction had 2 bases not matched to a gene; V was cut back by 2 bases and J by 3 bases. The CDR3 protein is CASSYRGQANEKLFF. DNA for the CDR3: TGTGCCAGCAGTTACAGGGGACAGGCTAATGAAAAACTGTTTTTT.

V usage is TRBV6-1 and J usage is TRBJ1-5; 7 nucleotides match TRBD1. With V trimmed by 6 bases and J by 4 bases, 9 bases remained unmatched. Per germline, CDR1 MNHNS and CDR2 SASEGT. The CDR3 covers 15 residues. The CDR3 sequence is CASRRQGLWNQPQHF. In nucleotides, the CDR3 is TGTGCCAGCAGAAGACAGGGTTTGTGGAATCAGCCCCAGCATTTT.

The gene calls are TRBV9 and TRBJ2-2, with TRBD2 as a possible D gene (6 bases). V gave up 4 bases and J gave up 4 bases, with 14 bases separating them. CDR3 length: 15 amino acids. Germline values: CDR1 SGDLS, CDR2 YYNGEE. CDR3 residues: CASSPVAAVTGELFF. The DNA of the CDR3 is TGTGCCAGCAGCCCAGTAGCGGCTGTCACCGGGGAGCTGTTTTTT.

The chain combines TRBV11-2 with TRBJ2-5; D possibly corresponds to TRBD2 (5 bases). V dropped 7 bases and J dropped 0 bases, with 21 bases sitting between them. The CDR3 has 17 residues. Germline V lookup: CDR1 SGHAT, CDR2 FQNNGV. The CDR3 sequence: CASKSPMSGEYQETQYF. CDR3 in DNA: TGTGCCAGCAAATCCCCCATGAGCGGAGAGTACCAAGAGACCCAGTACTTC.

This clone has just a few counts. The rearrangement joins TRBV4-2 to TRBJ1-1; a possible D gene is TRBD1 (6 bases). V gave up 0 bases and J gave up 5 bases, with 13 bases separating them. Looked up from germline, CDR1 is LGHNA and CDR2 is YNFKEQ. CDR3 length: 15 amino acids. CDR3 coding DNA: TGTGCCAGCAGCCAAGATCCAACAGGGCTTACTGAAGCTTTCTTT. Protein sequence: CASSQDPTGLTEAFF.

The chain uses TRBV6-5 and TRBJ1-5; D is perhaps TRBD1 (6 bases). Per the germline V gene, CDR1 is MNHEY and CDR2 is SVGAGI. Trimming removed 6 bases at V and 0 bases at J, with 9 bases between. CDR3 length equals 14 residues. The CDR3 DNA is TGTGCCAGCAGAAGGGGGGCTAGCAATCAGCCCCAGCATTTT. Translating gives CASRRGASNQPQHF.

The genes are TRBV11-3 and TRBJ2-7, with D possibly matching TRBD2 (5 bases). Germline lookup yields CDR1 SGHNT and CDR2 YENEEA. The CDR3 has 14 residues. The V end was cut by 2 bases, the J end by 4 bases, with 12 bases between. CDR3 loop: CASSLTLDSYEQYF. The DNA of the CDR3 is TGTGCCAGCAGCTTAACACTGGACTCGTACGAGCAGTACTTC.

The CDR3 DNA is TGTGCCAGCAGTGGGTCGCGGACAGGCTACAATCAGCCCCAGCATTTT. As protein: CASSGSRTGYNQPQHF. The V gene is TRBV27, the J gene TRBJ1-5; TRBD1 matches at 7 bases. The J segment lost 3 bases and the V segment lost 5 bases, leaving 10 bases of the junction unmatched. Germline V gene sequence: CDR1 MNHEY, CDR2 SMNVEV (reference sequence). The CDR3 extends over 16 amino acids.

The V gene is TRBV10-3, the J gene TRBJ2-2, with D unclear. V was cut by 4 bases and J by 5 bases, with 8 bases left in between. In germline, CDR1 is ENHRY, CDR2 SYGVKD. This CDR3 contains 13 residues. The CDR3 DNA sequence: TGTGCCATCAGTGGCGGACGGACCGGGGAGCTGTTTTTT. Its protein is CAISGGRTGELFF.